This record looks at one TCR beta chain sequence and its context. Method: immunoSEQ multiplex PCR; TCRdb's copy keeps in-frame clones and lacks some. Of hundreds of thousands of clones in the sample, around 67% are singletons; the top ten hold over 1.5%. The data derive from a study of shared clonotypes between healthy human individuals. Study-wide background: Each donor had three CD4 naive, three CD4 memory, two CD8 naive and one CD8 memory plate.

Germline lookup yields CDR1 SGHRS and CDR2 YFSETQ. V dropped 0 bases and J dropped 2 bases, with 7 bases sitting between them. This CDR3 is 14 amino acids long. This receptor was taken from a woman in her 30s in good health. The sequenced sample consisted of memory CD4+ T cells sorted from blood. Subset: CD45RA-negative fraction. This chain uses TRBV5-1 with TRBJ2-3, with D unresolved. The CDR3 here is CASSLDVHTDTQYF. The CDR3 DNA sequence: TGCGCCAGCAGCTTGGACGTCCACACAGATACGCAGTATTTT.